A single sample is the source of the 30 T cell receptor beta chains below, sequenced in a study of shared clonotypes between healthy human individuals. The table came from immunoSEQ multiplex PCR; TCRdb's copy has only in-frame clones and leaves some out. The profile shows around 2.5 million clones, 90% to 95% of them singletons. The material sequenced was naive CD4+ T cells from PBMCs. Subset specified: CD45RA+ positively selected. These receptors came from a man in his late teens or twenties in good health. Some clones in this sample may be carry-over from other donors' samples.

This chain uses TRBV18 with TRBJ1-1; TRBD1 is a possible D gene (5 bases). Looked up from germline, CDR1 is KGHSH and CDR2 is LQKENI. The V end lost 6 bases, the J end lost 7 bases, and 21 bases lay between the germline ends. The CDR3 runs to 15 residues. In DNA form, the CDR3 reads TGTGCCAGCTCGCCCGTCGGGACGGCCTTGGGTGAAGCTTTCTTT. Translation: CASSPVGTALGEAFF. Full variable domain (missing parts from reference TRBV18 and TRBJ1-1): NAGVMQNPRHLVRRRGQEARLRCSPMKGHSHVYWYRQLPEEGLKFMVYLQKENIIDESGMPKERFSAEFPKEGPSILRIQQVVRGDSAAYFCASSPVGTALGEAFFGQGTRLTVV.

This chain uses TRBV27 with TRBJ2-2, with TRBD2 as a possible D gene (6 bases). V dropped 1 base and J dropped 2 bases, with 11 bases sitting between them. Germline CDR1 is MNHEY and CDR2 is SMNVEV (reference sequence). The CDR3 loop spans 16 amino acids. In DNA form, the CDR3 reads TGTGCCAGCAGTTTATTATTCGGGAGAAACACCGGGGAGCTGTTTTTT. It codes for CASSLLFGRNTGELFF.

The CDR3 sequence: CASSPGQGGYNEQFF. The CDR3 nucleotides are TGTGCCAGCTCACCGGGACAGGGAGGGTACAATGAGCAGTTCTTC. V and J are TRBV18 and TRBJ2-1, with TRBD1 matching 9 bases. Germline values: CDR1 KGHSH, CDR2 LQKENI. V shed 3 bases and J 4 bases; nucleotides not matched to a gene: 4. The CDR3 is 15 amino acids. Full variable domain (missing parts from reference TRBV18 and TRBJ2-1): NAGVMQNPRHLVRRRGQEARLRCSPMKGHSHVYWYRQLPEEGLKFMVYLQKENIIDESGMPKERFSAEFPKEGPSILRIQQVVRGDSAAYFCASSPGQGGYNEQFFGPGTRLTVL.

This sequence joins TRBV2 and TRBJ2-3; 7 bases agree with TRBD2. CDR1 and CDR2 (germline): SNHLY, FYNNEI. This CDR3 contains 14 residues. After removal of 5 bases from V and 5 bases from J, the junction contained 7 bases not matched to a gene. In DNA, the CDR3 is TGTGCCAGCAGTCCGTCGGGCGGGGGAGATACGCAGTATTTT. It yields the protein CASSPSGGGDTQYF.

The rearrangement uses TRBV6-1 and TRBJ1-2, with 8 bases lining up with TRBD1. Trimming removed 9 bases from V and 4 bases from J; junction bases left unmatched: 10. The V gene's germline CDR1 is MNHNS and CDR2 SASEGT. The CDR3 has 14 amino acids. This CDR3 reads CASRDGGQAYGYTF. The CDR3 DNA is TGTGCCAGTCGGGATGGGGGACAGGCCTATGGCTACACCTTC.

This clone is a singleton in its sample. The chain recombines TRBV5-4 with TRBJ2-3; 9 nucleotides match TRBD2. V gave up 0 bases and J gave up 2 bases; unmatched junction bases: 4. The CDR3 has 16 amino acids. In germline, CDR1 is SGHNT, CDR2 YYREEE (reference sequence). DNA of the CDR3: TGTGCCAGCAGCTTGGCCCGACTAGCGGTCACAGATACGCAGTATTTT. Its protein is CASSLARLAVTDTQYF.

This clone was detected once. V is TRBV5-6 and J is TRBJ2-1, with D perhaps being TRBD1 or TRBD2 (5 bases each). The V gene's germline CDR1 is SGHDT and CDR2 YYEEEE. The CDR3 is 16 amino acids. Trimming removed 0 bases at V and 5 bases at J, with 15 bases between. Here the CDR3 DNA reads TGTGCCAGCAGCTTGGTCCTCGGCAGGGAGCACAATGAGCAGTTCTTC. The encoded protein is CASSLVLGREHNEQFF.

This clone was seen more than once but under ten times. This rearrangement joins TRBV19 to TRBJ1-5; D is unresolved. The CDR3 length is 15 residues. Trimming stripped 5 bases from V and 2 bases from J, with 13 bases between. The V gene's germline CDR1 is LNHDA and CDR2 SQIVND (reference sequence). The CDR3 coding sequence is TGTGCCAGTAGTTCTTACAGAGTCGGCAATCAGCCCCAGCATTTT. It is translated as CASSSYRVGNQPQHF.

The chain couples TRBV6-1 to TRBJ2-5, with D hard to call. CDR1 and CDR2 (germline): MNHNS, SASEGT. The CDR3 runs to 13 residues. Trimming removed 0 bases at V and 10 bases at J, with 12 bases between. Here the CDR3 DNA reads TGTGCCAGCAGTGAAGCTGGCCCATTTGGCCAGTACTTC. Protein: CASSEAGPFGQYF.

The chain has TRBV28 and TRBJ2-4; D remains ambiguous. The V end was cut by 6 bases, the J end by 3 bases, with 15 bases between. CDR3 size: 15 residues. Germline CDR1 MDHEN, CDR2 SYDVKM. DNA for the CDR3: TGTGCCAGCAGACACAACACAGTAGACAAAAACATTCAGTACTTC. Translation gives CASRHNTVDKNIQYF.

This sequence joins TRBV21-1 and TRBJ1-5. TRBV21-1 is recorded as a pseudogene. This CDR3 has 15 amino acids. The CDR3 here is CASSVRGRPGQPQHF. The DNA of the CDR3 is TGTGCCAGCAGCGTCCGGGGGCGGCCGGGTCAGCCCCAGCATTTT.

This chain links TRBV5-1 with TRBJ2-4, with unresolved D. Germline CDR1 and CDR2: SGHRS and YFSETQ. The CDR3 runs 16 residues. V was clipped by 0 bases and J by 4 bases, with 14 bases between them. The CDR3 DNA is TGCGCCAGCAGCTTGGCGACCGGGCAGTCTAAAAACATTCAGTACTTC. Encoded protein: CASSLATGQSKNIQYF. The whole variable domain, filled in from reference TRBV5-1 and TRBJ2-4, reads KAGVTQTPRYLIKTRGQQVTLSCSPISGHRSVSWYQQTPGQGLQFLFEYFSETQRNKGNFPGRFSGRQFSNSRSEMNVSTLELGDSALYLCASSLATGQSKNIQYFGAGTRLSVL.

Points on this clone: The same CDR3 is also encoded by other DNA sequences in this sample. The chain combines TRBV7-3 with TRBJ2-3; the D is unclear. CDR3 length: 13 residues. Germline V lookup: CDR1 SGHTA, CDR2 FQGTGA. Trimming removed 2 bases at V and 1 base at J, with 4 bases between. As DNA, the CDR3 is TGTGCCAGCAGCTTACAGGGCACAGATACGCAGTATTTT. Translating it yields CASSLQGTDTQYF.

The chain employs TRBV6-6 and TRBJ2-6; the D gene could be TRBD1 or TRBD2 (5 bases each). Germline lookup yields CDR1 MNHNY and CDR2 SVGAGI (reference sequence). Trimming cost V 6 bases and J 4 bases, with 16 bases left between them. CDR3 length equals 16 residues. The CDR3 DNA sequence: TGTGCCAGCAGCCAATCGAGAGGGACCGGGGCCAACGTCCTGACTTTC. Encoded protein: CASSQSRGTGANVLTF.

Remarks on this clone: Because the CDR3's place on the DNA is in doubt, the DNA is left out and the CDR3 is given as listed by TCRdb. The chain links TRBV5-4 to TRBJ2-1. The CDR3 spans 15 residues, counting both ends. Looked up from germline, CDR1 is SGHNT and CDR2 is YYREEE (reference sequence). The CDR3 here is CASSLFGPGASEQFF.

The chain links TRBV15 to TRBJ1-5, with D possibly matching TRBD1 (6 bases). V was trimmed by 3 bases and J by 3 bases, leaving 21 bases between them. This CDR3 spans 18 amino acids. The germline V gene encodes CDR1 LNHNV and CDR2 YYDKDF (reference sequence). CDR3 in amino acids: CATSRAGDWELVNQPQHF. The CDR3 DNA sequence: TGTGCCACCAGCAGGGCAGGGGATTGGGAATTGGTCAATCAGCCCCAGCATTTT.

In its sample, this clone was seen once. The genes are TRBV6-6 and TRBJ2-7; 7 nucleotides line up with TRBD1. Germline CDR1 and CDR2: MNHNY and SVGAGI (reference sequence). The CDR3 sequence is 14 residues long. V was pared by 5 bases and J by 2 bases, with 6 bases of the junction left unmatched. CDR3 region: CASSPRDRAYEQYF. CDR3 DNA sequence: TGTGCCAGCAGTCCCCGGGACAGAGCCTACGAGCAGTACTTC.

The chain is built from TRBV11-3 and TRBJ2-2; D possibly matches TRBD1 or TRBD2 (5 bases each). Germline V CDR1 and CDR2: SGHNT, YENEEA. Deletions cut 2 bases from V and 1 base from J, with 11 bases between. The CDR3 runs to 16 residues. DNA for the CDR3: TGTGCCAGCAGCTTATTGGGACGGGGGAACACCGGGGAGCTGTTTTTT. Translating gives CASSLLGRGNTGELFF.

The V call is TRBV6-5, the J call TRBJ2-6; D remains ambiguous. Germline V gene lookup returns CDR1 MNHEY and CDR2 SVGAGI. V was cut by 7 bases and J by 0 bases, with 10 bases left in between. The CDR3 contains 15 residues. The CDR3 protein is CASIKGGSGANVLTF. In nucleotides, the CDR3 is TGTGCCAGCATCAAAGGCGGCTCTGGGGCCAACGTCCTGACTTTC.

The rearrangement joins TRBV5-5 to TRBJ2-7; TRBD2 is a possible D gene (5 bases). CDR1 and CDR2 (germline): SGHKS, YYEKEE (reference sequence). V was clipped by 4 bases and J by 3 bases, with 8 bases between them. This CDR3 is 12 amino acids long. The CDR3 region is CASSIGIYEQYF. As DNA, the CDR3 is TGTGCCAGCAGCATCGGGATCTACGAGCAGTACTTC.

This clone has more than one count but fewer than ten. The chain carries TRBV7-3 and TRBJ1-1, with 8 bases fitting TRBD1. CDR1 is SGHTA, CDR2 FQGTGA, per germline. CDR3 length: 16 residues. Losses at the gene ends were 5 bases for V and 4 bases for J; bases not matched to a gene: 12. The CDR3 nucleotides read TGTGCCAGCAGCCACACGGAGTCCAGGGGGCTCACTGAAGCTTTCTTT. It specifies CASSHTESRGLTEAFF.

This chain joins TRBV5-1 and TRBJ2-7; 7 bases line up with TRBD1. Germline lookup yields CDR1 SGHRS and CDR2 YFSETQ. Germline trimming cut 0 bases from V and 4 bases from J; bases unmatched to any gene: 16. The CDR3 contains 18 residues. CDR3 coding DNA: TGCGCCAGCAGCTTGGGGTCAGTTAGGGGGCTTTCCCTATACGAGCAGTACTTC. Encoded protein: CASSLGSVRGLSLYEQYF. The whole variable domain, remainder taken from reference TRBV5-1 and TRBJ2-7, is KAGVTQTPRYLIKTRGQQVTLSCSPISGHRSVSWYQQTPGQGLQFLFEYFSETQRNKGNFPGRFSGRQFSNSRSEMNVSTLELGDSALYLCASSLGSVRGLSLYEQYFGPGTRLTVT.

A word on this clone: Other DNA sequences in the sample encode the same CDR3. The chain combines TRBV18 with TRBJ2-3; D remains ambiguous. The CDR3 is 13 residues long. Germline CDR1 and CDR2: KGHSH and LQKENI. V gave up 0 bases and J gave up 6 bases, with 7 bases separating them. The CDR3 DNA reads TGTGCCAGCTCACCACCGGTCTCGGATACGCAGTATTTT. Protein sequence: CASSPPVSDTQYF.

The CDR3 DNA sequence: TGTGCCAGCAGCCGCTCCGGGACGCCCAATGAGCAGTTCTTC. This sequence encodes CASSRSGTPNEQFF. This chain joins TRBV28 and TRBJ2-1; D possibly matches TRBD1 or TRBD2 (5 bases each). The germline V gene encodes CDR1 MDHEN and CDR2 SYDVKM. The CDR3 length is 14 residues. Trimming took off 6 bases at V and 6 bases at J, with 15 bases between the two ends. Complete variable domain (other parts from reference TRBV28 and TRBJ2-1): DVKVTQSSRYLVKRTGEKVFLECVQDMDHENMFWYRQDPGLGLRLIYFSYDVKMKEKGDIPEGYSVSREKKERFSLILESASTNQTSMYLCASSRSGTPNEQFFGPGTRLTVL.

V gene TRBV30 combines with J gene TRBJ2-7; D may match TRBD1 or TRBD2 (5 bases each). Germline V gives CDR1 GTSNPN, CDR2 SVGIG (reference sequence). With 4 bases removed from V and 0 bases from J, the gap between germline ends came to 13 bases. The CDR3 has 14 amino acids. CDR3 amino acids: CAWIPGPSSYEQYF. CDR3 nucleotides: TGTGCCTGGATCCCGGGACCGAGCTCCTACGAGCAGTACTTC.

CDR3 region: CASSLAQRSYEQYF. CDR3 sequence (DNA): TGCGCCAGCAGCTTGGCCCAACGCTCCTACGAGCAGTACTTC. The V and J genes are TRBV5-1 and TRBJ2-7; D remains unclear. Germline CDR1 is SGHRS and CDR2 is YFSETQ. The CDR3 runs 14 residues. Trimming left V 0 bases short and J 0 bases short, with 7 bases between.

The chain couples TRBV9 to TRBJ2-7, with 10 bases fitting TRBD1. Germline CDR1 and CDR2: SGDLS and YYNGEE. V gave up 0 bases and J gave up 4 bases; unmatched junction bases: 4. The CDR3 totals 15 residues. This CDR3 reads CASSVEGTGAYEQYF. CDR3 sequence (DNA): TGTGCCAGCAGCGTAGAGGGGACAGGGGCGTACGAGCAGTACTTC.

The V gene is TRBV6-6, the J gene TRBJ1-1; 7 bases agree with TRBD1. Trimming at V came to 6 bases and at J to 1 base, leaving 5 bases not matched to a gene. Germline CDR1 reads MNHNY; CDR2 reads SVGAGI (reference sequence). This CDR3 is 14 amino acids long. CDR3 amino acids: CASSLGQWNTEAFF. The DNA for the CDR3 is TGTGCCAGCAGCCTGGGACAGTGGAACACTGAAGCTTTCTTT.

As concerns this clone: The sample holds other DNA sequences that translate to the same CDR3. CDR3 coding DNA: TGTGCCAGCAGCTTTCAACTGAACACTGAAGCTTTCTTT. It yields the protein CASSFQLNTEAFF. The chain has TRBV7-2 and TRBJ1-1; no firm D call. Germline assignment: CDR1 SGHTA and CDR2 FQGNSA. The CDR3 extends over 13 amino acids. V lost 3 bases, J lost 0 bases, and 5 bases lay in between.

A remark on this clone: The same CDR3 can be traced to other DNA sequences in this sample. The V and J genes are TRBV18 and TRBJ2-3; no clear D gene. Looked up from germline, CDR1 is KGHSH and CDR2 is LQKENI. This CDR3 has 12 amino acids. Deletions cut 0 bases from V and 5 bases from J, with 3 bases between. CDR3 sequence (DNA): TGTGCCAGCTCACCACCGAGAGATACGCAGTATTTT. Protein product: CASSPPRDTQYF.